The source of this TCR beta chain is a study of PD-L1 blockade in urothelial cancer. General study points: Patients with below-median pretreatment blood clonality survived longer.

Each patient's cancer was a locally advanced or metastatic urothelial carcinoma. Patient sample counts ranged from 1 to 8, pretreatment and on-treatment. PCRs were each spiked with synthetic TCR analog templates. Sequenced by immunoSEQ multiplex PCR; TCRdb stores in-frame clones only, minus some. The table includes about 28,000 clones, around 80% detected once. Of note for this clone: Its specificity is unknown.

Per germline, CDR1 DFQATT and CDR2 SNEGSKA (reference sequence). CDR3 length: 11 residues. The V gene lost 5 bases and the J gene lost 5 bases, with 9 bases spanning the gap. V and J are TRBV20-1 and TRBJ1-1, with unresolved D. The sequencing here drew on PBMCs, taken around atezolizumab (anti-PD-L1) treatment. The TCR comes from a man aged 50-59 years with urothelial cancer. CDR3 DNA sequence: TGCAGTGCTGAAGGAGATACTGAAGCTTTCTTT. Translation: CSAEGDTEAFF.